The T cell receptor (beta chain) under discussion was sequenced for a study of blood T cell repertoires in COVID-19. Study-wide background: Specimens from acute and convalescent COVID-19 originated in the United States, Italy and Spain. T cells, B-cell-depleted T cells, or PBMCs provided the cDNA or gDNA that served as material.

As processed by the authors: Reference gene primer amplification in the assay estimated nucleated cell counts. Generated by immunoSEQ multiplex PCR, the TCRdb table keeps only in-frame clones and is missing some. The V and J calls and clone size are taken from that table; D and trimming were inferred from the DNA. Here the sample spans around 71,000 clones, approximately 85% being singletons. This CDR3 is built from 13 residues. From germline, CDR1 is SGHVS and CDR2 FNYEAQ. J was trimmed by 4 bases and V by 6 bases; bases with no gene match: 2. Source material: peripheral blood. The clonotype comes from a man at least 80 years old with acute or convalescent COVID-19. The chain recombines TRBV7-6 with TRBJ2-7; 11 positions agree with TRBD2. The CDR3 loop reads CASSSGGAYEQYF. The CDR3 bases are TGTGCCAGCAGTAGCGGGGGGGCATACGAGCAGTACTTC.